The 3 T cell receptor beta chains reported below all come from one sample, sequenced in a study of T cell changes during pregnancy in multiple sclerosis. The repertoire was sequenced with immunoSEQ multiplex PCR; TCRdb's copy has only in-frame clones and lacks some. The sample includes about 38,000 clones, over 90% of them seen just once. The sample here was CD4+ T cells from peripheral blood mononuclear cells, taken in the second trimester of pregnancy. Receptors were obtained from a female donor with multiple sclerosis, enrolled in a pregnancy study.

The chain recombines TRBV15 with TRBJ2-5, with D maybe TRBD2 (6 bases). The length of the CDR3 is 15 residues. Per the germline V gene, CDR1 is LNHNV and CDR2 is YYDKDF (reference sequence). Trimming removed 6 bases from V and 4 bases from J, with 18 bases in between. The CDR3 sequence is CATRSARFGGETQYF. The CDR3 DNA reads TGTGCCACCAGGTCGGCGCGCTTCGGGGGAGAGACCCAGTACTTC.

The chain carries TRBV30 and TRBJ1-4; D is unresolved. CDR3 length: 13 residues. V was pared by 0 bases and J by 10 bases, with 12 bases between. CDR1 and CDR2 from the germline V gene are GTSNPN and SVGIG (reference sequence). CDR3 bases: TGTGCCTGGAGTGTATCTAGATTCGGAAAACTGTTTTTT. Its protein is CAWSVSRFGKLFF.

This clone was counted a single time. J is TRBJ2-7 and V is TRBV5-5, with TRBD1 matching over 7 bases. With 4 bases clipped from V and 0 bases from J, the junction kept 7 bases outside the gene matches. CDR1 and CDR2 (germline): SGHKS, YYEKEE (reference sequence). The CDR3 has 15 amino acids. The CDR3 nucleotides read TGTGCCAGCAGCGTGGGACAGCTCAGCTCCTACGAGCAGTACTTC. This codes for CASSVGQLSSYEQYF.